This entry lists 21 T cell receptor beta chains sequenced from one sample in a study of tumor and adjacent non-tumor tissue in lung cancer. Three rounds of nested PCR, following a modified ARM-PCR protocol, produced the TCRbeta library. TCRdb re-called the multiplex PCR reads with MiXCR, one entry per CDR3 protein. The sample includes roughly 200,000 distinct CDR3 sequences, 70% to 75% of them seen just once. No cell sorting was done before RNA was extracted from the tissue. The sequencing input was lung tumor tissue. These receptors all stem from a man aged 55 to 70 with non-small cell lung cancer.

In this sample, this clonotype turned up many times. One junction end disagrees with the germline gene, perhaps due to a read error. The chain employs TRBV11-1 and TRBJ2-1, with TRBD2 matching over 11 bases. The CDR3 has 16 residues. The germline V gene has CDR1 SGHAT and CDR2 FQDESV (reference sequence). The CDR3 loop is CASSVAGTSGYNEQFF. In nucleotides, the CDR3 is TGTGCCAGCAGCGTAGCCGGGACTAGCGGTTACAATGAGCAGTTCTTC.

Points on this clonotype: An end of the junction does not agree with germline; a read error may underlie this. The V and J genes are TRBV10-3 and TRBJ2-3, with D perhaps TRBD1 (5 bases). The CDR3 covers 15 residues. CDR1 and CDR2 (germline): ENHRY, SYGVKD. The CDR3 region has the DNA TGTGCCATCAGCGAGACAGCCAGAGGCACAGATACACAGTATTTT. As protein: CAISETARGTDTQYF.

A note on this clonotype: This may arise from a read error, as a much more abundant clone is one base away. CDR3 nucleotides: TGCGCCAGCCGGGGGGCTGGCGATGATGGCTACACCTTC. It is translated as CASRGAGDDGYTF. The rearrangement uses TRBV5-1 and TRBJ1-2; possible D gene TRBD1, 6 bases. Germline CDR1 reads SGHRS; CDR2 reads YFSETQ. The CDR3 spans 13 residues. V was cut by 7 bases and J by 6 bases, with 16 bases left in between.

On this clonotype: Given a much more abundant clone one base away, this may be a read error. The chain combines TRBV20-1 with TRBJ2-7, with D tentatively TRBD1 (5 bases). V gave up 3 bases and J gave up 3 bases, with 6 bases separating them. CDR1 is DFQATT, CDR2 SNEGSKA, per germline (reference sequence). The CDR3 length is 11 residues. The CDR3 reads CSASDSYEQYF. DNA of the CDR3: TGCAGTGCTAGTGACAGCTACGAGCAGTACTTC.

This chain joins TRBV29-1 and TRBJ2-5; 9 nucleotides align to TRBD2. Germline loops: CDR1 SQVTM, CDR2 ANQGSEA. This CDR3 has 15 amino acids. The junction had 13 bases not matched to a gene; V was cut back by 6 bases and J by 5 bases. CDR3 in amino acids: CSVSSGSGCTETQYF. For the CDR3, the DNA is TGCAGCGTCAGTAGCGGGAGTGGCTGCACGGAGACCCAGTACTTC. Looking up the rest from reference TRBV29-1 and TRBJ2-5 gives the full variable domain: SAVISQKPSRDICQRGTSLTIQCQVDSQVTMMFWYRQQPGQSLTLIATANQGSEATYESGFVIDKFPISRPNLTFSTLTVSNMSPEDSSIYLCSVSSGSGCTETQYFGPGTRLLVL.

On this clonotype: A read error is possible here, since a much larger clone lies one base away. This chain links TRBV6-1 with TRBJ2-1; no clear D. The germline gives CDR1 MNHNS, CDR2 SASEGT. The CDR3 has 12 amino acids. The CDR3 nucleotides read TGTGTCAGCAAGGTGGGCCAACATGAGCAGTTCTTC. It encodes CVSKVGQHEQFF.

This clonotype was detected a few times. The CDR3 ends on some other residue instead of the conserved phenylalanine or tryptophan, so this is likely a read error. This chain joins TRBV5-5 and TRBJ2-5; D call uncertain. CDR1 SGHKS and CDR2 YYEKEE come from the germline V gene (reference sequence). The CDR3 runs to 14 residues. V was trimmed by 1 base and J by 4 bases, leaving 11 bases between them. The CDR3 here is CASSLFWGSETQYS. DNA for the CDR3: TGTGCCAGCAGCTTGTTTTGGGGTTCAGAGACCCAGTACTCC.

Turning to this clonotype: This is likely a read error, given that the CDR3 carries no conserved phenylalanine or tryptophan at its end. V usage is TRBV28 and J usage is TRBJ2-7; a weak D match, TRBD1 (6 bases). The CDR3 consists of 14 residues. The germline gives CDR1 MDHEN, CDR2 SYDVKM. Trimming removed 8 bases from V and 2 bases from J, with 16 bases in between. The CDR3 loop is CASAGQGYTYEQYS. The CDR3 bases are TGTGCCAGCGCGGGCCAGGGGTACACCTACGAGCAGTACTCC.

This clonotype was counted only a few times. The V gene is TRBV12-5, the J gene TRBJ2-7; no definite D call. The CDR3 extends over 17 amino acids. Per germline, CDR1 LGHNT and CDR2 FRNRAP. Deletions cut 0 bases from V and 3 bases from J, with 18 bases between. CDR3 amino acids: CASGLVIRADSGYEQYF. In nucleotides, the CDR3 is TGTGCTAGTGGTTTGGTAATCCGGGCCGACTCTGGCTACGAGCAGTACTTC.

As regards this clonotype: The junction differs from germline at one of its ends, possibly a read error. This rearrangement joins TRBV11-1 to TRBJ1-1, with D tentatively TRBD1 (5 bases). CDR1 and CDR2 (germline): SGHAT, FQDESV (reference sequence). The length of the CDR3 is 15 residues. The DNA for the CDR3 is TGTACCAGCAGCTTGAGGACATGGATGAACACTGAAGCTTTCTTT. As protein: CTSSLRTWMNTEAFF.

The chain uses TRBV5-1 and TRBJ2-1, with 10 positions matching TRBD2. The V and J ends lost 3 bases and 4 bases, in that order; junction bases with no gene match: 7. The germline gives CDR1 SGHRS, CDR2 YFSETQ. This CDR3 is built from 16 residues. The CDR3 DNA follows: TGCGCCAGCAGCTCCTCGGCTAGCGGGAGATACAATGAGCAGTTCTTC. Translation gives CASSSSASGRYNEQFF.

To note about this clonotype: A junction boundary mismatches the germline segment, possibly from a read error. The V gene is TRBV11-3, the J gene TRBJ2-7; possibly TRBD2 for D (6 bases). The V gene's germline CDR1 is SGHNT and CDR2 YENEEA. CDR3 length: 15 amino acids. The CDR3 spells CTSSSSAGIDYEQYF. For the CDR3, the DNA is TGTACCAGTAGCTCCTCAGCGGGCATCGACTACGAGCAATACTTC.

This chain links TRBV11-3 with TRBJ2-2, with D possibly being TRBD2 (6 bases). V was clipped by 6 bases and J by 7 bases, with 18 bases between them. The CDR3 length is 15 residues. The germline CDR1 and CDR2 sequences are SGHNT and YENEEA. The CDR3 reads CASRRDSANVGELFF. DNA for the CDR3: TGTGCCAGCAGACGGGACTCTGCGAACGTCGGGGAGCTGTTTTTT.

On this clonotype itself: Being one base from a much bigger clone, this may be a read error. The CDR3 DNA is TGCAGTTCTACCCCGAGCTCCTACAATGAGCAGTTCTTC. Amino acid sequence: CSSTPSSYNEQFF. The chain employs TRBV20-1 and TRBJ2-1; D remains unclear. Per germline, CDR1 DFQATT and CDR2 SNEGSKA (reference sequence). This CDR3 spans 13 amino acids. Trimming cost V 8 bases and J 0 bases, with 11 bases left between them.

This clonotype has a single count. The chain links TRBV6-1 to TRBJ1-2; D is uncertain. Germline values: CDR1 MNHNS, CDR2 SASEGT. Trimming left V 7 bases short and J 4 bases short, with 19 bases between. CDR3 length: 15 amino acids. The CDR3 loop is CASNPSRRGSYGYTF. The CDR3 nucleotides read TGTGCCAGCAACCCCTCGCGGAGAGGGAGCTATGGCTACACCTTC.

Concerning this clonotype: The CDR3 does not close with the conserved phenylalanine or tryptophan, likely indicating a read error. This chain links TRBV11-2 with TRBJ2-1, with D perhaps being TRBD1 or TRBD2 (5 bases each). Trimming left V 10 bases short and J 2 bases short, with 15 bases between. The germline V gene has CDR1 SGHAT and CDR2 FQNNGV. This CDR3 has 14 residues. CDR3 residues: CAITRDRAYNEQFL. CDR3 sequence (DNA): TGTGCCATCACCCGGGACCGAGCCTACAATGAGCAGTTCCTC.

With respect to this clonotype: Given a much more abundant clone one base away, this may be a read error. V usage is TRBV12-3 or TRBV12-4 and J usage is TRBJ2-5, with D perhaps TRBD1 (6 bases). The CDR3 runs 13 residues. The CDR3: CATSIQGRETQYF. CDR3 nucleotides: TGTGCCACCAGTATACAGGGCAGAGAGACCCAGTACTTC.

Concerning this clonotype: This may come from a read error, since a much larger clone is one base off. This chain uses TRBV4-1 with TRBJ2-4; tentatively, D is TRBD1 (6 bases). Germline CDR1 MGHRA, CDR2 YSYEKL. The length of the CDR3 is 18 residues. CDR3: CASSQVGQRYLAKNIHYF. CDR3 in DNA: TGCGCCAGCAGCCAGGTGGGACAACGCTATTTAGCCAAAAACATTCACTACTTC.

As regards this clonotype: This may stem from a read error, because a much larger clone lies one nucleotide away. The chain combines TRBV4-1 with TRBJ2-1; perhaps TRBD2 as D (8 bases). V dropped 0 bases and J dropped 9 bases, with 18 bases sitting between them. The CDR3 spans 16 residues. Germline assignment: CDR1 MGHRA and CDR2 YSYEKL. The CDR3 nucleotides read TGCGCCAGCAGCCAAGACCCCCCAGGGGGGACTAGTGAGCAGTTCTTC. Its protein product is CASSQDPPGGTSEQFF.

On this clonotype itself: This clone may be a read error of a much larger clone one base away. The rearrangement joins TRBV4-1 to TRBJ1-2; 7 bases fit TRBD1. CDR3 length equals 16 residues. J was trimmed by 5 bases and V by 3 bases; bases with no gene match: 12. Per the germline V gene, CDR1 is MGHRA and CDR2 is YSYEKL. The CDR3 DNA follows: TGCGCCAGCAGCCATACACAGGGGTCTTGGTGGTATGGCTACACCTTC. Its translation is CASSHTQGSWWYGYTF.

Comments on this clonotype: Relative to the germline gene, one junction end is altered; a read error may explain this. The chain uses TRBV13 and TRBJ1-6; a possible D gene is TRBD1 (6 bases). Germline loops: CDR1 PRHDT, CDR2 FYEKMQ (reference sequence). The CDR3 is made up of 17 amino acids. CDR3 sequence reads: CASSQKTYRVGNSPPHF. DNA for the CDR3: TGTGCCAGCAGTCAGAAAACTTACAGGGTTGGCAATTCACCCCCCCACTTT.